This T cell receptor beta chain appears in the sequencing data of a study of T-cell memory formation after mild COVID-19. The CDR3 consists of 13 residues. CDR1 and CDR2 (germline): MNHEY, SVGAGI. V was clipped by 5 bases and J by 6 bases, with 13 bases between them. A few counts support this clonotype. MiXCR, run by TCRdb on the 5' RACE reads, gives a single entry per CDR3 protein. Among fewer than 150,000 distinct CDR3 sequences listed, 13% to 15% were seen once. This TCR was recovered from an adult woman who had mild COVID-19 (a few samples of this study predate the infection). Cell type and time point are not known. What was sequenced was PBMCs or a T cell subset sorted from them (not recorded which). The chain has TRBV6-5 and TRBJ1-1; D possibly corresponds to TRBD1 (5 bases). CDR3 residues: CASSQTSGSEAFF. The CDR3 region has the DNA TGTGCCAGCAGTCAGACTTCAGGGTCTGAAGCTTTCTTT.